This passage covers 14 T cell receptor beta chains from one sample sequenced in a study of CD8+ T cells in alopecia areata. Isolated RNA was reverse transcribed into cDNA used as the sequencing template. Sequenced by immunoSEQ multiplex PCR; TCRdb stores in-frame clones only, minus some. The repertoire consists of under 250,000 clones, with more than 55% occurring once and the leading ten covering 4.9%. The specimen sequenced was CD8+ T cells sorted from blood. The origin of the receptors is a human donor in good health.

The chain is built from TRBV27 and TRBJ2-2; 8 bases are shared with TRBD2. The germline CDR1 and CDR2 sequences are MNHEY and SMNVEV (reference sequence). CDR3 size: 15 residues. The J segment lost 2 bases and the V segment lost 4 bases, leaving 3 bases of the junction unmatched. The CDR3 loop reads CASSYAGGNTGELFF. The CDR3 nucleotides are TGTGCCAGCAGTTATGCGGGGGGAAACACCGGGGAGCTGTTTTTT.

The gene calls are TRBV19 and TRBJ2-7; TRBD1 is a possible D gene (6 bases). V dropped 3 bases and J dropped 8 bases, with 8 bases sitting between them. Germline V gene sequence: CDR1 LNHDA, CDR2 SQIVND (reference sequence). CDR3 length: 11 amino acids. The chain's CDR3 is CASSMGTQQYF. The CDR3 coding sequence is TGTGCCAGTAGTATGGGGACACAGCAGTACTTC.

The V gene is TRBV5-1, the J gene TRBJ1-6; 9 bases are shared with TRBD1. The CDR3 loop spans 15 amino acids. Looked up from germline, CDR1 is SGHRS and CDR2 is YFSETQ. The J segment lost 8 bases and the V segment lost 0 bases, leaving 3 bases of the junction unmatched. This chain's CDR3 is CASSLAGTGYSPLHF. The CDR3 bases are TGCGCCAGCAGCTTGGCCGGGACAGGGTATTCACCCCTCCACTTT.

The chain uses TRBV4-2 and TRBJ1-2; 12 nucleotides match TRBD1. The CDR3 spans 18 residues. Germline CDR1 is LGHNA and CDR2 is YNFKEQ. The trim removed 4 bases at V and 6 bases at J, leaving 15 bases unmatched. CDR3 DNA: TGTGCCAGCAGCCCAGCATGGGACAGGGGGCTAGTGGCAAATGGCTACACCTTC. The encoded protein is CASSPAWDRGLVANGYTF.

The V and J genes are TRBV5-1 and TRBJ2-7; 9 bases map to TRBD1. The CDR3 runs to 14 residues. Losses at the gene ends were 3 bases for V and 3 bases for J; bases not matched to a gene: 4. Germline values: CDR1 SGHRS, CDR2 YFSETQ. CDR3 sequence (DNA): TGCGCCAGCAGCTGGACGGACAGGGGCTACGAGCAGTACTTC. Its translation is CASSWTDRGYEQYF.

This clone came up a few times. The genes are TRBV27 and TRBJ2-3; no clear D gene. CDR3 length: 13 residues. V dropped 4 bases and J dropped 8 bases, with 13 bases sitting between them. Germline V lookup: CDR1 MNHEY, CDR2 SMNVEV (reference sequence). This chain's CDR3 is CASSSTISRTQYF. The CDR3 DNA reads TGTGCCAGCAGTTCGACGATCTCTCGTACGCAGTATTTT.

This clone was seen a handful of times. This specimen includes other DNA sequences encoding the same CDR3. V and J are TRBV7-2 and TRBJ1-5; no clear D. This CDR3 region has 13 residues. Germline CDR1 and CDR2: SGHTA and FQGNSA. V was cut by 1 base and J by 7 bases, with 8 bases left in between. The CDR3 spells CASSLGGSQPQHF. In DNA, the CDR3 is TGTGCCAGCAGCTTAGGGGGTTCACAGCCCCAGCATTTT. Full variable domain (rest looked up from reference TRBV7-2 and TRBJ1-5): GAGVSQSPSNKVTEKGKDVELRCDPISGHTALYWYRQSLGQGLEFLIYFQGNSAPDKSGLPSDRFSAERTGGSVSTLTIQRTQQEDSAVYLCASSLGGSQPQHFGDGTRLSIL.

The rearrangement links TRBV5-1 to TRBJ1-1; D is unresolved. Trimming cost V 1 base and J 1 base, with 11 bases left between them. The CDR3 has 15 residues. Germline CDR1 reads SGHRS; CDR2 reads YFSETQ. CDR3 sequence reads: CASSLTWPRNTEAFF. For the CDR3, the DNA is TGCGCCAGCAGCTTGACGTGGCCCCGGAACACTGAAGCTTTCTTT. Using reference TRBV5-1 and TRBJ1-1 for the parts outside the CDR3, the full variable domain is KAGVTQTPRYLIKTRGQQVTLSCSPISGHRSVSWYQQTPGQGLQFLFEYFSETQRNKGNFPGRFSGRQFSNSRSEMNVSTLELGDSALYLCASSLTWPRNTEAFFGQGTRLTVV.

The chain combines TRBV4-1 with TRBJ2-5, with 8 bases matching TRBD1. The CDR3 totals 14 residues. V trimming: 3 bases; J trimming: 4 bases; junction bases outside the gene matches: 4. Germline V gene lookup returns CDR1 MGHRA and CDR2 YSYEKL. CDR3 bases: TGCGCCAGCAGCCAGCTTGGACAGGGAGAGACCCAGTACTTC. It translates to CASSQLGQGETQYF.

This clone was counted between two and nine times. The V and J genes are TRBV19 and TRBJ2-2; 8 bases agree with TRBD1. Trimming cost V 3 bases and J 0 bases; bases outside gene matches: 15. The CDR3 covers 20 residues. Germline CDR1 reads LNHDA; CDR2 reads SQIVND (reference sequence). The CDR3 coding sequence is TGTGCCAGTAGTATCTGGTCGCCCAGGGGGCGCCCGGCGAACACCGGGGAGCTGTTTTTT. Protein sequence: CASSIWSPRGRPANTGELFF. Using reference TRBV19 and TRBJ2-2 for the parts outside the CDR3, the full variable domain is DGGITQSPKYLFRKEGQNVTLSCEQNLNHDAMYWYRQDPGQGLRLIYYSQIVNDFQKGDIAEGYSVSREKKESFPLTVTSAQKNPTAFYLCASSIWSPRGRPANTGELFFGEGSRLTVL.

V is TRBV5-6 and J is TRBJ1-6, with 10 bases fitting TRBD1. V dropped 3 bases and J dropped 7; count of bases not matched to a gene: 10. The germline V gene has CDR1 SGHDT and CDR2 YYEEEE. This CDR3 has 17 residues. CDR3 in DNA: TGTGCCAGCAGCTCGTTATATCCGGGACAGGGGAATTCACCCCTCCACTTT. This encodes CASSSLYPGQGNSPLHF.

The chain combines TRBV29-1 with TRBJ1-1; D may be TRBD1 (6 bases). V dropped 3 bases and J dropped 0 bases, with 8 bases sitting between them. Germline CDR1 SQVTM, CDR2 ANQGSEA. The CDR3 runs to 13 residues. The CDR3 loop reads CSVEQGLNTEAFF. CDR3 sequence (DNA): TGCAGCGTTGAGCAGGGGTTGAACACTGAAGCTTTCTTT.

This chain joins TRBV9 and TRBJ1-1; D is unresolved. Germline V lookup: CDR1 SGDLS, CDR2 YYNGEE. The CDR3 sequence is 12 residues long. Trimming pared 4 bases from V and 2 bases from J, leaving 6 bases between. CDR3 sequence: CASSPDNTEAFF. CDR3 sequence (DNA): TGTGCCAGCAGCCCTGATAACACTGAAGCTTTCTTT.

V gene TRBV5-1 combines with J gene TRBJ1-1; no clear D. V was shortened by 4 bases and J by 4 bases, with 11 bases between the two germline ends. In germline, CDR1 is SGHRS, CDR2 YFSETQ. This CDR3 comprises 13 residues. CDR3 nucleotides: TGCGCCAGCAGCCGTGGGGATACCACTGAAGCTTTCTTT. It codes for CASSRGDTTEAFF. Combining the CDR3 with reference TRBV5-1 and TRBJ1-1 gives the whole variable domain KAGVTQTPRYLIKTRGQQVTLSCSPISGHRSVSWYQQTPGQGLQFLFEYFSETQRNKGNFPGRFSGRQFSNSRSEMNVSTLELGDSALYLCASSRGDTTEAFFGQGTRLTVV.